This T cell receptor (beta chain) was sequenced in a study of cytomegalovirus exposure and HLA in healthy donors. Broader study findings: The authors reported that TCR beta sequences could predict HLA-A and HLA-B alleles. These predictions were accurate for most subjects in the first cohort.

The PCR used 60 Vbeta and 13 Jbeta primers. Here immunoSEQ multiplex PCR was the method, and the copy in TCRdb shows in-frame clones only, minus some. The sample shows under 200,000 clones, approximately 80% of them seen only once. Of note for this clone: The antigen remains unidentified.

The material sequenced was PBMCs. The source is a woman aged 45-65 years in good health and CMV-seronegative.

CDR3 in amino acids: CASSRNGRSSYEQYF. CDR3 DNA: TGTGCCAGCAGCCGAAACGGGAGGAGCTCCTACGAGCAGTACTTC. This chain joins TRBV7-2 and TRBJ2-7, with 7 bases matching TRBD2. Germline V CDR1 and CDR2: SGHTA, FQGNSA. J gave up 0 bases and V 5 bases, and 7 bases lay outside the gene matches. The CDR3 length is 15 residues.